Given below is one T cell receptor beta chain in context. The specificity of this receptor is unknown. Base quality data are lacking; no much larger clone is found one base away. The library was obtained by 5' RACE. Sequencing was performed on an Illumina HiSeq 2500. A second PCR of about 6 to 11 cycles was performed with a sample-barcoded 5' primer and a J-beta primer mix. Each TCR beta cDNA molecule received a unique molecular identifier from a template-switch 5' adaptor carrying 12 random nucleotides. Each sample yielded at least 2.5 million CDR3-containing paired-end reads. First-strand cDNA synthesis was performed from all RNA using the Mint cDNA synthesis kit, with priming by a TRBC-specific oligonucleotide. Following uracil-DNA glycosylase treatment, a first 18-cycle PCR with universal primers M1SS and BC2_uni_R was performed on all cDNA. The paper's processing steps were these. For normalization, 1 million high-quality reads were randomly selected from each sample, with every read carrying a distinct molecular identifier. Reads with shared molecular identifiers were discarded instead of being binned into consensus sequences. MiTCR, with a Q25 quality threshold and the strictest error-elimination algorithm, was used for CDR3 identification, clonotype clustering and error correction. Lower-bound total TCR beta diversity was estimated with a nonparametric unseen species model using Euler transformation. TCRdb took the public reads, trimmed them with fastp at Q25, ran MiXCR for clone calling and kept in-frame beta chains. Each record represents a unique CDR3 protein, reported with the most common genes and DNA among its rows. Here the V and J calls rest on TCRdb's processing, not on the authors' analysis. Within this sample are some 1.4 million distinct CDR3 sequences, with about 40% of them counted one time only. Less than 8% of the sample is held by the ten biggest clonotypes.

These data belong to a study of blood T cells in healthy people across ages (dated by TCRdb to the mid-2010s). Concerning the study at large: In model experiments, roughly one uniquely barcoded TCR beta cDNA molecule per two T cells was captured by template switching. Donors were grouped into four age groups: young (average 16 years), middle-aged (around 39), aged (about 60) and long-lived (around 80). The study analyzed two additional independent replicas of 1 million unique cDNA reads from the same blood draw for two donors, one aged 18 to 29 and one aged 80 or older. Using deep sequencing normalized with unique cDNA molecular identifiers, the study measured how TCR beta repertoire diversity changes with age. Donors of different ages were randomly distributed across sequencing lanes to avoid experimental bias.

On the study overall, not on this receptor specifically: Since profiling was done on bulk unsorted PBMCs, naive and antigen-experienced compartments could not be conclusively compared. Estimates of total diversity based on one million sequenced T cells were regarded as lower bounds and as underestimates. Compared with the aged group, the long-lived group had more naive CD4+ T cells, fewer expanded clones and increased TCR diversity, a pattern suggesting age selection. The CMV infection status of donors was not known, potentially confounding age-related changes in expanded clonotypes. The percentage of naive T cells measured by flow cytometry correlated strongly with observed TCR beta diversity. As age increased, observed TCR beta diversity per million T cells dropped in a roughly linear way, and a significant reduction was already evident by age 40.

The germline V gene (reference sequence) yields DFQATT for CDR1 and SNEGSKA for CDR2. Reading from cysteine to phenylalanine, the CDR3 counts 16 amino acids. Of all the DNA, just the CDR3 is kept, 48 bases in frame from base 1. The donors were roughly 40 Caucasian individuals from Russia, aged about 6 to 95 years, who were systemically healthy. Each donor gave ten milliliters of peripheral blood, drawn into EDTA-treated Vacutainer tubes. Ficoll-Paque density-gradient centrifugation was used to isolate PBMCs, with at least 6.5 million per sample. Trizol reagent was used to extract total RNA from PBMCs, with at least 5.5 micrograms per sample. For every donor, flow cytometry on a PBMC aliquot measured the percentage of naive CD45RAhigh/CD27high T cells.

This chain joins TRBV20-1 to TRBJ2-4, with 13 bases matching TRBD2. The last part of the DNA fits TRBJ2-7 better; the J call may be wrong. Sequencing was done on a sample of blood. The TCR originated in a woman between 18 and 29 years old in good health. At the DNA level, the sequence is TGCAGTGCTTCACATTTCGGACTAGCGGGAGTCCTCGAGCAGTACTTC. The encoded protein is CSASHFGLAGVLEQYF.